This T cell receptor (beta chain) was recorded in a study of breast tumors, draining lymph nodes, adjacent tissues. Samples came from axillary lymph nodes draining the breast cancer. Study results and limitations: Tumors had less TCR diversity than lymph nodes, more than nontumor tissue. The data were judged consistent with most tumor T cells coming from lymph node and expanding in tumor.

The CDR3 sequence is 15 residues long. The V end lost 3 bases, the J end lost 5 bases, and 11 bases lay between the germline ends. Germline assignment: CDR1 SNHLY and CDR2 FYNNEI. A note on this clonotype: No antigen is known for it.

TCRdb called the multiplex PCR reads again in MiXCR, with one record for every CDR3 protein. The table includes 150,000 to 200,000 distinct CDR3 sequences, about 30% detected once. The sample consisted of axillary lymph node tissue. The chain has TRBV2 and TRBJ1-6; D not certain. The origin of this receptor is a female donor with breast cancer. Some clones in this sample may be carry-over from other donors' samples. CDR3 protein: CASSDYRTDNSPLHF. Written as DNA, the CDR3 is TGTGCCAGCAGTGACTACCGCACAGATAATTCACCCCTCCACTTT.